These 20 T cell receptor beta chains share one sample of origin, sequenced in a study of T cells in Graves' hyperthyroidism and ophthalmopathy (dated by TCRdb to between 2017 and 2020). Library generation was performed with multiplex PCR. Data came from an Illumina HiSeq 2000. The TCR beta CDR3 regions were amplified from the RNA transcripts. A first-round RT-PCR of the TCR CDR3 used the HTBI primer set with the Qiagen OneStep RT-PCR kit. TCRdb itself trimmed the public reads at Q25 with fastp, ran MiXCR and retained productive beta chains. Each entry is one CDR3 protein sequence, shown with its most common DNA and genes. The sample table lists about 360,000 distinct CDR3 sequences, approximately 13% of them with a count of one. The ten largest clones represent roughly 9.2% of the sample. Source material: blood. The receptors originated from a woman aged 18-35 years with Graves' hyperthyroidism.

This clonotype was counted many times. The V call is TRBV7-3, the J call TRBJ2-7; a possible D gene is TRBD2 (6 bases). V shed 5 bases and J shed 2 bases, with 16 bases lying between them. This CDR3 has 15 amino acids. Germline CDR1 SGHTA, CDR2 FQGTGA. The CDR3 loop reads CASSPGGGGTYEQYF. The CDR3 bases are TGTGCCAGCAGCCCAGGTGGGGGAGGTACCTACGAGCAGTACTTC.

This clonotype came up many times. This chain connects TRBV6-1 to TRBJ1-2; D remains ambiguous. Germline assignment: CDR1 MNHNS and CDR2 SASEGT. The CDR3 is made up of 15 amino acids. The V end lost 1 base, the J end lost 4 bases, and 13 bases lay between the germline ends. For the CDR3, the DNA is TGTGCCAGCAGTGAAGATTGGGAGGGCCTCTATGGCTACACCTTC. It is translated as CASSEDWEGLYGYTF.

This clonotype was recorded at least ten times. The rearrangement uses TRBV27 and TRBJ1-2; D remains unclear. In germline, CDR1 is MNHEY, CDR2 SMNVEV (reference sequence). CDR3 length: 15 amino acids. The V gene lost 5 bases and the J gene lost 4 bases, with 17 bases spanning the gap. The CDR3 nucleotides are TGTGCCAGCAGTCCCCCCGGTAGAGCGATCTATGGCTACACCTTC. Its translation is CASSPPGRAIYGYTF.

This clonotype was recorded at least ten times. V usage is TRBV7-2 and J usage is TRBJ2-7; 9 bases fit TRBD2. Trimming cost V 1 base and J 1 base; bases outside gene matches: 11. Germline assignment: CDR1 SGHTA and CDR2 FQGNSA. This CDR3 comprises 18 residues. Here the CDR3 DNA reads TGTGCCAGCAGCTTAGTTGGTAGCGGGAGTTTTAGGTCCTACGAGCAGTACTTC. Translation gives CASSLVGSGSFRSYEQYF.

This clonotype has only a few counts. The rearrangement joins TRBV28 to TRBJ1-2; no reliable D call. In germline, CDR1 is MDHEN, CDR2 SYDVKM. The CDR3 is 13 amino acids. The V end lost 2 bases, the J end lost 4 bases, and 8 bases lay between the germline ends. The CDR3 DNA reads TGTGCCAGCAGTTTAGGGCAACCCTATGGCTACACCTTC. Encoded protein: CASSLGQPYGYTF.

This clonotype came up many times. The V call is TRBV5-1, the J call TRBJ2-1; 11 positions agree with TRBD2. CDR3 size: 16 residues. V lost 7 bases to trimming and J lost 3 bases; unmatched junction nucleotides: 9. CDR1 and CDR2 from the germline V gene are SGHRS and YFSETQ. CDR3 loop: CASGVVGTSGYNEQFF. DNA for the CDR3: TGCGCCAGCGGAGTGGTGGGGACTAGCGGCTACAATGAGCAGTTCTTC.

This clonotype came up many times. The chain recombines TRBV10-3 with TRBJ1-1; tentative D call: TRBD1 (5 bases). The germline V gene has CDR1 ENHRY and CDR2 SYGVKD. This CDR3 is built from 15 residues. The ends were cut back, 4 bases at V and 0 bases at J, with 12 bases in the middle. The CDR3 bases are TGTGCCATCAGTGCCCAAAGGGGCGTGAACACTGAAGCTTTCTTT. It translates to CAISAQRGVNTEAFF.

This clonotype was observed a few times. CDR3: CASSVQGSYQETQYF. The CDR3 region has the DNA TGTGCCAGCAGTGTACAGGGCTCGTACCAAGAGACCCAGTACTTC. This chain uses TRBV6-1 with TRBJ2-5; D is perhaps TRBD1 (6 bases). V was trimmed by 4 bases and J by 0 bases, leaving 12 bases between them. CDR3 length equals 15 residues. The germline V gene encodes CDR1 MNHNS and CDR2 SASEGT.

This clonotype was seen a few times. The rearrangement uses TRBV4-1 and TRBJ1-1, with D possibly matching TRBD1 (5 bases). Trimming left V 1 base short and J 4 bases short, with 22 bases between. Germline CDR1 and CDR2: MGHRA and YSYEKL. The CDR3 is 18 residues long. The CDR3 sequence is CASSQVGVNTLGSTEAFF. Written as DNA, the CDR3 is TGCGCCAGCAGCCAAGTGGGGGTTAACACCCTCGGGAGCACTGAAGCTTTCTTT.

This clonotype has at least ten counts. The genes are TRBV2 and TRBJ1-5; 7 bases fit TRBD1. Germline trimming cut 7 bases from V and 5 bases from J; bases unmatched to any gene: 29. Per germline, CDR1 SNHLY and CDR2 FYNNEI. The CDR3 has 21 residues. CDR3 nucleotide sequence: TGTGCCAGCAATATCGGGACAGTAGGATCAAGTGGTCCACGGCGTGATCAGCCCCAGCATTTT. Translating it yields CASNIGTVGSSGPRRDQPQHF.

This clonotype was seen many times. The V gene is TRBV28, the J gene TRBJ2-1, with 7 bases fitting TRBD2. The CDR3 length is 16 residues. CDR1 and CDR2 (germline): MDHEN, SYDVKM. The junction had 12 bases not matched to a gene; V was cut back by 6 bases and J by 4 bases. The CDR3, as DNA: TGTGCCAGCAGCCGTTTAGCGGGCCTTATTTACAATGAGCAGTTCTTC. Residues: CASSRLAGLIYNEQFF.

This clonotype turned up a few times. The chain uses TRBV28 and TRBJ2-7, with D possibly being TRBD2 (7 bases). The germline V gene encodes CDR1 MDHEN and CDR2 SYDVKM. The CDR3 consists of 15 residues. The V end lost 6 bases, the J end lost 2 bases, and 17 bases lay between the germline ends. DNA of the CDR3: TGTGCCAGCAGGTCCCTGGGGGCGGGGGCCTACGAGCAGTACTTC. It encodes CASRSLGAGAYEQYF.

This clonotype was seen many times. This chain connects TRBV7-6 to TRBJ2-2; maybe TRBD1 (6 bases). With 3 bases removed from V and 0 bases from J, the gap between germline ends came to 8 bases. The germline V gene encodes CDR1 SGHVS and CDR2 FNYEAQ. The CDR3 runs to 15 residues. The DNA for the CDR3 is TGTGCCAGCAGCTTGGGACAAGCGAACACCGGGGAGCTGTTTTTT. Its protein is CASSLGQANTGELFF.

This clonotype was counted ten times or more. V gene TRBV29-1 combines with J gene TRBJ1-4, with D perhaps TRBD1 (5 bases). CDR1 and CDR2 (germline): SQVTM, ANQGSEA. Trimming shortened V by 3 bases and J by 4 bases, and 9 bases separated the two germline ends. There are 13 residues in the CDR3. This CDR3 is CSVEEGLNEKLFF. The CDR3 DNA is TGCAGCGTTGAGGAGGGACTTAATGAAAAACTGTTTTTT.

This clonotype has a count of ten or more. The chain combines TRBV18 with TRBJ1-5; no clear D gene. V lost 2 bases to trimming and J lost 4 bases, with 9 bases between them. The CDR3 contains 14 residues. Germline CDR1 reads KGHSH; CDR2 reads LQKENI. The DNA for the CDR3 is TGTGCCAGCTCACCAGGCGTGTTGAATCAGCCCCAGCATTTT. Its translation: CASSPGVLNQPQHF.

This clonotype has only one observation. The CDR3 reads CASSPTGEVSKNIQYF. As DNA, the CDR3 is TGTGCCAGCAGTCCCACAGGGGAGGTCTCCAAAAACATTCAGTACTTC. The V gene is TRBV28, the J gene TRBJ2-4, with D possibly matching TRBD1 (7 bases). V lost 5 bases to trimming and J lost 2 bases, with 16 bases between them. Germline V gives CDR1 MDHEN, CDR2 SYDVKM. CDR3 length: 16 residues.

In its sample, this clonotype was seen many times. The CDR3 loop is CASSAPGQGTREAFF. The CDR3 bases are TGTGCCAGCAGTGCGCCGGGACAGGGGACTCGTGAAGCTTTCTTT. The chain joins TRBV28 to TRBJ1-1; 10 bases match TRBD1. V shed 5 bases, J shed 7 bases, and the junction held 10 bases outside the gene matches. CDR1 MDHEN and CDR2 SYDVKM come from the germline V gene. This CDR3 comprises 15 residues.

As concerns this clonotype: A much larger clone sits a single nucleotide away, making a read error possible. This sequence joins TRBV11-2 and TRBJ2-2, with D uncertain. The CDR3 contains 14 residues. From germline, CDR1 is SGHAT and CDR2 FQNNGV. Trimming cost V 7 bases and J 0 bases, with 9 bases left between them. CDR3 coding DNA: TGTGCCAGCAACCATGGAGCGAACACCGGGGAGCTGTTTTTT. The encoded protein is CASNHGANTGELFF.

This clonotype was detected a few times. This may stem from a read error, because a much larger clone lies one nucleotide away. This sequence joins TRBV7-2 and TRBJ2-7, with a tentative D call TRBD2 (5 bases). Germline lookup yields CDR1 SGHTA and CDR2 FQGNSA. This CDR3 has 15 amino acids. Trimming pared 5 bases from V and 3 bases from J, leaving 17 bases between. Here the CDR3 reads CASSVHTGVNYEQYF. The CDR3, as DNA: TGTGCCAGCAGCGTTCATACCGGGGTCAACTACGAGCAGTACTTC. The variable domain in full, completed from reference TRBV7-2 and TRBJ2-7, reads GAGVSQSPSNKVTEKGKDVELRCDPISGHTALYWYRQSLGQGLEFLIYFQGNSAPDKSGLPSDRFSAERTGGSVSTLTIQRTQQEDSAVYLCASSVHTGVNYEQYFGPGTRLTVT.

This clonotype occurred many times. The CDR3 spells CASRQIYSNQPQHF. CDR3 nucleotides: TGTGCCAGCAGGCAGATCTATAGCAATCAGCCCCAGCATTTT. This rearrangement joins TRBV28 to TRBJ1-5, with D uncertain. Germline V gene sequence: CDR1 MDHEN, CDR2 SYDVKM. Trimming removed 6 bases at V and 0 bases at J, with 9 bases between. There are 14 residues in the CDR3.